Following are 22 T cell receptor beta chains from one sample sequenced in a study of blood T cells in healthy people across ages. The use of a sample-barcoded 5' primer and a J-beta primer mix characterized a second PCR of about 6 to 11 cycles. TCRdb called the 5' RACE reads again in MiXCR, with one record for every CDR3 protein. The sample has 1.2 million to 1.5 million distinct CDR3 sequences, approximately 59% seen once. The sequencing input was blood. Receptors originate from a man between 18 and 35 years old in good health.

The chain carries TRBV20-1 and TRBJ2-1; 9 positions agree with TRBD2. J was trimmed by 3 bases and V by 6 bases; bases with no gene match: 9. This CDR3 has 15 residues. Germline lookup yields CDR1 DFQATT and CDR2 SNEGSKA (reference sequence). The CDR3 sequence is CSAETSGGIYNEQFF. DNA of the CDR3: TGCAGTGCCGAGACTAGCGGAGGAATCTACAATGAGCAGTTCTTC.

This rearrangement joins TRBV5-6 to TRBJ1-1; 7 bases map to TRBD1. J gave up 2 bases and V 0 bases, and 7 bases lay outside the gene matches. Germline assignment: CDR1 SGHDT and CDR2 YYEEEE. The CDR3 spans 16 residues. CDR3 sequence reads: CASSLDLRQGNTEAFF. As DNA, the CDR3 is TGTGCCAGCAGCTTGGACCTTAGACAGGGTAACACTGAAGCTTTCTTT.

This clonotype has more than one count but fewer than ten. V and J are TRBV29-1 and TRBJ2-5, with 12 bases identical to TRBD1. The J call may be incorrect, as the DNA end agrees better with TRBJ2-7. Per germline, CDR1 SQVTM and CDR2 ANQGSEA. The CDR3 is 12 residues long. This chain's CDR3 is CSVGTGGGEQYF. CDR3 nucleotide sequence: TGCAGCGTCGGGACAGGGGGCGGCGAGCAGTACTTC.

V gene TRBV9 combines with J gene TRBJ2-3; 12 nucleotides match TRBD2. CDR3 length equals 15 residues. CDR1 is SGDLS, CDR2 YYNGEE, per germline. V dropped 4 bases and J dropped 5; count of bases not matched to a gene: 5. CDR3 in DNA: TGTGCCAGCAGCACAACGGGACTAGCGGGAGATACGCAGTATTTT. Translation: CASSTTGLAGDTQYF.

The J gene is TRBJ2-2, the V gene TRBV12-3 or TRBV12-4; D perhaps matches TRBD2 (6 bases). The V and J ends lost 6 bases and 4 bases respectively, with 15 bases between them. This CDR3 region has 15 residues. The CDR3 sequence is CASSVGTSTTGELFF. Written as DNA, the CDR3 is TGTGCCAGCAGCGTCGGGACTTCAACCACCGGGGAGCTGTTTTTT.

Only a few counts were recorded for this clonotype. The rearrangement links TRBV10-3 to TRBJ2-7; no clear D. In germline, CDR1 is ENHRY, CDR2 SYGVKD. Trimming took 0 bases from V and 3 from J, leaving 6 bases between them. There are 13 residues in the CDR3. In DNA, the CDR3 is TGTGCCATCAGTGAGTCGCGCTACTACGAGCAGTACTTC. Translating it yields CAISESRYYEQYF.

The sample holds a few counts of this clonotype. V gene TRBV4-3 combines with J gene TRBJ2-3; 9 positions agree with TRBD2. The J segment lost 7 bases and the V segment lost 4 bases, leaving 15 bases of the junction unmatched. Germline V gene data show CDR1 as LGHNA and CDR2 as YSLEER. This CDR3 region has 17 residues. For the CDR3, the DNA is TGCGCCAGCAGCCCCCCGCGGGTAGCGGGGGTTTCTAATACGCAGTATTTT. Amino acid sequence: CASSPPRVAGVSNTQYF.

V usage is TRBV4-1 and J usage is TRBJ2-7; 9 bases map to TRBD1. Germline-derived CDR1 and CDR2 are MGHRA and YSYEKL. The V segment lost 0 bases and the J segment 2 bases; nucleotides outside the gene matches: 2. The CDR3 consists of 15 residues. CDR3 residues: CASSQEWDRAYEQYF. Written as DNA, the CDR3 is TGCGCCAGCAGCCAAGAATGGGACAGGGCCTACGAGCAGTACTTC.

As for this clonotype: One end of the junction is discordant with germline, which a read error may explain. The CDR3: CASSFPRGDGYTF. The CDR3 DNA follows: TGTGCCAGCAGTTTCCCCCGAGGGGATGGTTACACCTTC. V is TRBV12-3 or TRBV12-4 and J is TRBJ1-2; D is perhaps TRBD1 (5 bases). The CDR3 consists of 13 residues.

This clonotype was counted once. J is TRBJ2-5 and V is TRBV20-1, with TRBD2 matching 8 bases. The CDR3 is 14 amino acids. The germline gives CDR1 DFQATT, CDR2 SNEGSKA (reference sequence). After removal of 1 base from V and 4 bases from J, the junction contained 5 bases not matched to a gene. CDR3: CSARVSLAGETQYF. DNA for the CDR3: TGCAGTGCTAGAGTTAGTCTAGCGGGAGAGACCCAGTACTTC.

The rearrangement joins TRBV7-9 to TRBJ1-4; D may be TRBD1 (5 bases). The CDR3 has 16 amino acids. Germline CDR1 and CDR2: SEHNR and FQNEAQ (reference sequence). V shed 3 bases and J shed 7 bases, with 18 bases lying between them. The chain's CDR3 is CASSLGDAPRVEKLFF. In DNA, the CDR3 is TGTGCCAGCAGCTTGGGGGACGCACCAAGGGTTGAAAAACTGTTTTTT.

This clonotype was observed a handful of times. The chain combines TRBV20-1 with TRBJ2-7; no reliable D call. V dropped 7 bases and J dropped 3 bases, with 10 bases sitting between them. In germline, CDR1 is DFQATT, CDR2 SNEGSKA (reference sequence). The CDR3 is 11 residues long. The DNA for the CDR3 is TGCAGTGGTACGTGGGGCTACGAGCAGTACTTC. As protein: CSGTWGYEQYF.

The chain combines TRBV5-1 with TRBJ2-1, with D perhaps being TRBD1 or TRBD2 (6 bases each). Germline CDR1 SGHRS, CDR2 YFSETQ. The CDR3 sequence is 15 residues long. Trimming shortened V by 4 bases and J by 0 bases, and 11 bases separated the two germline ends. The CDR3 sequence: CASSIGGSSYNEQFF. For the CDR3, the DNA is TGCGCCAGCAGCATAGGGGGGAGCTCCTACAATGAGCAGTTCTTC.

This clonotype has more than one count but fewer than ten. Here the CDR3 DNA reads TGTGCCAGCACCCCACCGGGACAGGGGTTCTACGAGCAGTACTTC. It is translated as CASTPPGQGFYEQYF. The rearrangement uses TRBV6-5 and TRBJ2-7; TRBD1 matches at 10 bases. V was clipped by 7 bases and J by 3 bases; unmatched bases: 9. Germline V gene lookup returns CDR1 MNHEY and CDR2 SVGAGI. The CDR3 spans 15 residues.

This clonotype was detected only once. The germline gene is not matched at one end of the junction; a read error may be the cause. V and J are TRBV5-1 and TRBJ2-6, with D perhaps matching TRBD1 (5 bases). The CDR3 totals 13 residues. CDR1 is SGHRS, CDR2 YFSETQ, per germline. Written as DNA, the CDR3 is TGCGCCAGCACCCCCCTTGGGGCCAACGTCCTGACTTTT. Its translation: CASTPLGANVLTF. The full variable domain, rest sourced from reference TRBV5-1 and TRBJ2-6, is KAGVTQTPRYLIKTRGQQVTLSCSPISGHRSVSWYQQTPGQGLQFLFEYFSETQRNKGNFPGRFSGRQFSNSRSEMNVSTLELGDSALYLCASTPLGANVLTFGAGSRLTVL.

The CDR3 here is CSAYDPRDNHKNIQYF. In DNA, the CDR3 is TGCAGTGCTTACGATCCCCGGGACAATCACAAAAACATTCAGTACTTC. The chain couples TRBV20-1 to TRBJ2-4; D is perhaps TRBD1 (6 bases). CDR3 size: 16 residues. CDR1 and CDR2 (germline): DFQATT, SNEGSKA (reference sequence). V lost 5 bases to trimming and J lost 3 bases, with 20 bases between them.

The sample holds a few counts of this clonotype. The chain has TRBV20-1 and TRBJ2-1, with TRBD2 matching 13 bases. Trimming took 3 bases from V and 2 from J; bases not matched to a gene: 10. The CDR3 loop spans 18 amino acids. Germline assignment: CDR1 DFQATT and CDR2 SNEGSKA (reference sequence). The CDR3 region is CSASPSRLAGGPYNEQFF. As DNA, the CDR3 is TGCAGTGCTAGTCCCTCCAGACTAGCGGGGGGTCCCTACAATGAGCAGTTCTTC.

In DNA form, the CDR3 reads TGCGCCAGCAGCAAAAGCGCCGACTACGAGCAGTACTTC. This encodes CASSKSADYEQYF. The rearrangement joins TRBV4-3 to TRBJ2-7; D gene ambiguous. Germline values: CDR1 LGHNA, CDR2 YSLEER. V gave up 5 bases and J gave up 3 bases, with 11 bases separating them. The CDR3 spans 13 residues.

This sequence joins TRBV6-5 and TRBJ2-7; D is unclear. The tail of the sequence fits TRBJ2-5 better, so the J call may be wrong. CDR1 is MNHEY, CDR2 SVGAGI, per germline. The length of the CDR3 is 14 residues. The CDR3 is CASNTPDGPETQYF. CDR3 bases: TGTGCCAGCAATACCCCGGACGGCCCAGAGACCCAGTACTTC.

This chain uses TRBV14 with TRBJ2-1; 7 bases are a match to TRBD2. Germline V CDR1 and CDR2: SGHDN, FVKESK. The CDR3 covers 18 residues. V dropped 0 bases and J dropped 4; count of bases not matched to a gene: 12. This CDR3 is CASSQDIGGGPLYNEQFF. The CDR3 bases are TGTGCCAGCAGCCAAGATATTGGGGGAGGGCCATTATACAATGAGCAGTTCTTC.

Only a few counts were recorded for this clonotype. CDR3 protein: CSSGGGPTLDEQFF. The DNA of the CDR3 is TGCAGCTCGGGAGGGGGTCCGACGTTGGATGAGCAGTTCTTC. This chain connects TRBV29-1 to TRBJ2-1, with TRBD2 matching over 8 bases. The V and J ends lost 8 bases and 8 bases, in that order; junction bases with no gene match: 14. The germline V gene encodes CDR1 SQVTM and CDR2 ANQGSEA. This CDR3 is 14 amino acids long.

The gene calls are TRBV7-2 and TRBJ2-5, with 12 bases matching TRBD2. Germline CDR1 is SGHTA and CDR2 is FQGNSA. With 5 bases clipped from V and 5 bases from J, the junction kept 6 bases outside the gene matches. CDR3 length: 15 residues. The CDR3 reads CASSTTSGGFETQYF. As DNA, the CDR3 is TGTGCCAGCAGCACCACTAGCGGGGGGTTTGAGACCCAGTACTTC.